One and the same sample provided the 13 T cell receptor beta chains below, sequenced in a study of blood T cell repertoires in COVID-19. TCRdb keeps only in-frame clones here, not all; method: immunoSEQ multiplex PCR. The data show 110,000 or so clones, approximately 80% seen once. The specimen was peripheral blood. The receptor set was obtained from a human donor in a cohort sampled during active COVID-19.

The J gene is TRBJ2-7, the V gene TRBV7-9; possible D gene TRBD2, 6 bases. V was clipped by 2 bases and J by 2 bases, with 13 bases between them. The CDR3 runs to 15 residues. Germline V gene data show CDR1 as SEHNR and CDR2 as FQNEAQ (reference sequence). The CDR3: CASSLNSGNPYEQYF. The CDR3 DNA reads as TGTGCCAGCAGCTTAAATAGCGGTAATCCCTACGAGCAGTACTTC.

This clone was counted between two and nine times. The CDR3 DNA sequence: TGTGCCAGCAGCCCAGGGGAGGGCTCCTCTGGAAACACCATATATTTT. Translating it yields CASSPGEGSSGNTIYF. This chain uses TRBV9 with TRBJ1-3; the D gene is possibly TRBD1 (6 bases). Trimming shortened V by 4 bases and J by 0 bases, and 14 bases separated the two germline ends. The germline CDR1 and CDR2 sequences are SGDLS and YYNGEE. The CDR3 totals 16 residues.

V gene TRBV24-1 combines with J gene TRBJ2-1; possibly TRBD2 for D (7 bases). V was trimmed by 0 bases and J by 7 bases, leaving 12 bases between them. The CDR3 is 15 residues long. The germline CDR1 and CDR2 sequences are KGHDR and SFDVKD. The CDR3 DNA reads TGTGCCACCAGTGATTTGGCGGGGGCGCAGAATGAGCAGTTCTTC. Translated, it gives CATSDLAGAQNEQFF.

The chain combines TRBV11-1 with TRBJ1-2; 8 bases match TRBD1. Germline CDR1 is SGHAT and CDR2 is FQDESV (reference sequence). This CDR3 contains 14 residues. The J segment lost 8 bases and the V segment lost 4 bases, leaving 9 bases of the junction unmatched. The CDR3 region is CASSWGTGGYGYTF. DNA for the CDR3: TGTGCCAGCAGCTGGGGGACAGGAGGGTACGGCTACACCTTC.

The chain recombines TRBV27 with TRBJ1-5; D ambiguous. The CDR3 is 14 residues long. From germline, CDR1 is MNHEY and CDR2 SMNVEV (reference sequence). Trimming removed 8 bases at V and 7 bases at J, with 18 bases between. The DNA for the CDR3 is TGTGCCAGCGGTTATCGGAGGGTAGGACAGCCCCAGCATTTT. This translates into CASGYRRVGQPQHF.

The chain has TRBV3-1 (or the pseudogene TRBV3-2) and TRBJ1-5; TRBD1 aligns across 9 bases. The V gene's germline CDR1 is LGHDT and CDR2 YNNKEL (reference sequence). The J segment lost 7 bases and the V segment lost 5 bases, leaving 9 bases of the junction unmatched. CDR3 length equals 15 residues. CDR3 bases: TGTGCCAGCAGCTACCGGGGACAGGGTCCCCAGCCCCAGCATTTT. Translated: CASSYRGQGPQPQHF.

The gene calls are TRBV6-4 and TRBJ1-1, with 9 nucleotides matching TRBD1. CDR3 length: 17 residues. V lost 6 bases, J lost 1 base, and 12 bases stayed unmatched. Germline V gene data show CDR1 as MRHNA and CDR2 as SNTAGT. In DNA form, the CDR3 reads TGTGCCAGCAGCCGAGAAGACAGGGGGTGGTCGAACACTGAAGCTTTCTTT. Protein sequence: CASSREDRGWSNTEAFF.

This clone was seen only a few times. This chain joins TRBV7-3 and TRBJ2-5; D possibly corresponds to TRBD1 (5 bases). Germline CDR1 SGHTA, CDR2 FQGTGA. This CDR3 contains 16 residues. V was pared by 0 bases and J by 9 bases, with 20 bases between. The CDR3 coding sequence is TGTGCCAGCAGCTTAACTACAGGCCCGGGTTTATCCGCCCAGTACTTC. This translates into CASSLTTGPGLSAQYF.

This clone was seen a handful of times. V gene TRBV5-5 combines with J gene TRBJ2-7, with D tentatively TRBD2 (6 bases). Germline V CDR1 and CDR2: SGHKS, YYEKEE (reference sequence). The CDR3 loop spans 15 amino acids. V lost 0 bases to trimming and J lost 1 base, with 11 bases between them. As DNA, the CDR3 is TGTGCCAGCAGCTTGGCTCCCGGAGGGTCCTACGAGCAGTACTTC. Protein product: CASSLAPGGSYEQYF. Together with reference TRBV5-5 and TRBJ2-7, the CDR3 gives the full variable domain: DAGVTQSPTHLIKTRGQQVTLRCSPISGHKSVSWYQQVLGQGPQFIFQYYEKEERGRGNFPDRFSARQFPNYSSELNVNALLLGDSALYLCASSLAPGGSYEQYFGPGTRLTVT.

The chain recombines TRBV18 with TRBJ1-2; TRBD1 is a possible D gene (6 bases). The V gene lost 1 base and the J gene lost 5 bases, with 8 bases spanning the gap. Germline CDR1 KGHSH, CDR2 LQKENI. This CDR3 region has 13 residues. CDR3 sequence reads: CASSPRTDYGYTF. In DNA, the CDR3 is TGTGCCAGCTCACCACGGACAGATTATGGCTACACCTTC. The full variable domain, rest sourced from reference TRBV18 and TRBJ1-2, is NAGVMQNPRHLVRRRGQEARLRCSPMKGHSHVYWYRQLPEEGLKFMVYLQKENIIDESGMPKERFSAEFPKEGPSILRIQQVVRGDSAAYFCASSPRTDYGYTFGSGTRLTVV.

This rearrangement joins TRBV4-3 to TRBJ1-1; 7 bases align to TRBD1. The CDR3 is 16 amino acids. Trimming removed 4 bases from V and 1 base from J; junction bases left unmatched: 9. Per the germline V gene, CDR1 is LGHNA and CDR2 is YSLEER. CDR3 loop: CASSPFLGQENTEAFF. The DNA of the CDR3 is TGCGCCAGCAGCCCGTTTCTCGGACAGGAGAACACTGAAGCTTTCTTT.

J is TRBJ1-2 and V is TRBV11-3; D might be TRBD1 (5 bases). The CDR3 runs 12 residues. Germline V gene lookup returns CDR1 SGHNT and CDR2 YENEEA. CDR3 coding DNA: TGTGCTCCTATCTCGGGGGAACAGGGCTACACCTTC. It yields the protein CAPISGEQGYTF.

V gene TRBV21-1 combines with J gene TRBJ2-1; the table's D gene call, TRBD1, was not cross checked with the DNA. TRBV21-1 is a known pseudogene. This CDR3 spans 12 amino acids. The CDR3 sequence is CASKRGYNEQFF. For the CDR3, the DNA is TGTGCCAGCAAAAGGGGATACAATGAGCAGTTCTTC.